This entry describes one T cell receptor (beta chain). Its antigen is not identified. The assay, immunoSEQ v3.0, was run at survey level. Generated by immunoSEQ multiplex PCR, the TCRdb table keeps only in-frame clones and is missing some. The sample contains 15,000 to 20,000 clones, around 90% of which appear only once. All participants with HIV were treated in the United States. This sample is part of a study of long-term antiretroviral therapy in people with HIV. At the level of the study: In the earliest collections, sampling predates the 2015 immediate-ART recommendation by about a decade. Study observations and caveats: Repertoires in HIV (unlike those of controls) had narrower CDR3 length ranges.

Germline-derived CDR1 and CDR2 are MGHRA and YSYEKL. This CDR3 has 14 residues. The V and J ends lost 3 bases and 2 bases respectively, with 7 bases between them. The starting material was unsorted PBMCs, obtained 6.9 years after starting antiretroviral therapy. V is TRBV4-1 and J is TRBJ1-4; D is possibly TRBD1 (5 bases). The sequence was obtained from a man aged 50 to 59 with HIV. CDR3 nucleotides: TGCGCCAGCAGCCAGACAGTTACTAATGAAAAACTGTTTTTT. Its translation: CASSQTVTNEKLFF.